Shown below are 15 T cell receptor beta chains from a single sample sequenced in a study of tumor-infiltrating lymphocytes in localized non-small cell lung cancer. Clones were read by immunoSEQ multiplex PCR, and TCRdb kept only the in-frame ones, dropping some. The table lists about 13,000 clones, around 65% of them singletons. Sequencing input: lung tumor tissue. Every receptor here comes from a human donor with non-small cell lung cancer.

CDR3 in DNA: TGTGCCAGCAGTGAGACAGCTACATATCGGCTAGTTGACTATGGCTACACCTTC. Translated, it gives CASSETATYRLVDYGYTF. The chain links TRBV6-1 to TRBJ1-2; TRBD1 might be the D (5 bases). The germline V gene has CDR1 MNHNS and CDR2 SASEGT. V was shortened by 3 bases and J by 3 bases, with 23 bases between the two germline ends. This CDR3 contains 18 residues.

V usage is TRBV7-3 and J usage is TRBJ2-5; the match to TRBD1 covers 7 bases. The CDR3 spans 15 residues. CDR1 SGHTA and CDR2 FQGTGA come from the germline V gene. The V and J ends lost 1 base and 0 bases, in that order; junction bases with no gene match: 2. CDR3 sequence reads: CASSLMGQHQETQYF. The CDR3 bases are TGTGCCAGCAGCTTAATGGGACAGCACCAAGAGACCCAGTACTTC.

This rearrangement joins TRBV7-2 to TRBJ2-3; D call uncertain. Deletions cut 3 bases from V and 0 bases from J, with 7 bases between. Germline loops: CDR1 SGHTA, CDR2 FQGNSA. The CDR3 contains 14 residues. CDR3 in amino acids: CASSLGLSTDTQYF. Here the CDR3 DNA reads TGTGCCAGCAGCTTGGGCTTGAGCACAGATACGCAGTATTTT.

The rearrangement links TRBV9 to TRBJ2-7; D might be TRBD1 (5 bases). Germline V CDR1 and CDR2: SGDLS, YYNGEE. The V end was cut by 0 bases, the J end by 1 base, with 8 bases between. The CDR3 contains 14 residues. The CDR3 nucleotides read TGTGCCAGCAGCGTAGAGACAGAATCCTACGAGCAGTACTTC. Protein product: CASSVETESYEQYF. The variable domain in full, completed from reference TRBV9 and TRBJ2-7, reads DSGVTQTPKHLITATGQRVTLRCSPRSGDLSVYWYQQSLDQGLQFLIQYYNGEERAKGNILERFSAQQFPDLHSELNLSSLELGDSALYFCASSVETESYEQYFGPGTRLTVT.

The V and J genes are TRBV9 and TRBJ2-5; the D call may be TRBD1 or TRBD2 (5 bases each). Trimming left V 2 bases short and J 5 bases short, with 13 bases between. The CDR3 loop spans 14 amino acids. In germline, CDR1 is SGDLS, CDR2 YYNGEE. CDR3 sequence reads: CASSVGGPGETQYF. The CDR3 bases are TGTGCCAGCAGCGTTGGGGGACCGGGGGAGACCCAGTACTTC.

This chain uses TRBV2 with TRBJ2-1; 7 nucleotides match TRBD2. V trimming: 4 bases; J trimming: 6 bases; junction bases outside the gene matches: 6. The CDR3 is 14 amino acids. Germline V lookup: CDR1 SNHLY, CDR2 FYNNEI. The chain's CDR3 is CASSGAGRANEQFF. DNA for the CDR3: TGTGCCAGCAGTGGGGCAGGGAGGGCCAATGAGCAGTTCTTC.

This clone was observed a handful of times. J is TRBJ1-2 and V is TRBV5-5; D call uncertain. Looked up from germline, CDR1 is SGHKS and CDR2 is YYEKEE (reference sequence). The length of the CDR3 is 15 residues. V lost 4 bases, J lost 4 bases, and 17 bases lay in between. This chain's CDR3 is CASSPESGRVYGYTF. In DNA form, the CDR3 reads TGTGCCAGCAGCCCTGAATCCGGGCGAGTCTATGGCTACACCTTC.

The gene calls are TRBV2 and TRBJ1-4; 10 bases are shared with TRBD1. Looked up from germline, CDR1 is SNHLY and CDR2 is FYNNEI. CDR3 length: 14 amino acids. J gave up 5 bases and V 6 bases, and 3 bases lay outside the gene matches. The CDR3 nucleotides read TGTGCCAGCAGACCGGGACAGGGGAATGAAAAACTGTTTTTT. Its translation is CASRPGQGNEKLFF.

This clone was counted between two and nine times. Here the CDR3 DNA reads TGTGCCAGCAGCTCGACTTCGACCTACGAGCAGTACTTC. Amino acid sequence: CASSSTSTYEQYF. The rearrangement uses TRBV7-2 and TRBJ2-7; D gene ambiguous. Trimming removed 4 bases at V and 2 bases at J, with 9 bases between. Germline assignment: CDR1 SGHTA and CDR2 FQGNSA. This CDR3 is built from 13 residues.

This CDR3 reads CASSFRTHNEQFF. The CDR3 DNA follows: TGCGCCAGCAGCTTCCGGACACACAATGAGCAGTTCTTC. V gene TRBV5-1 combines with J gene TRBJ2-1; D is perhaps TRBD1 (5 bases). The CDR3 consists of 13 residues. Deletions cut 2 bases from V and 5 bases from J, with 8 bases between. Germline CDR1 and CDR2: SGHRS and YFSETQ.

The table lists this clone with a few counts. The gene calls are TRBV11-2 and TRBJ2-7; unclear D gene. The CDR3 contains 13 residues. Germline V gene sequence: CDR1 SGHAT, CDR2 FQNNGV. The V end lost 5 bases, the J end lost 3 bases, and 11 bases lay between the germline ends. The CDR3 protein is CASSRQPGYEQYF. Written as DNA, the CDR3 is TGTGCCAGCAGCCGTCAACCAGGCTACGAGCAGTACTTC. Full variable domain (rest looked up from reference TRBV11-2 and TRBJ2-7): EAGVAQSPRYKIIEKRQSVAFWCNPISGHATLYWYQQILGQGPKLLIQFQNNGVVDDSQLPKDRFSAERLKGVDSTLKIQPAKLEDSAVYLCASSRQPGYEQYFGPGTRLTVT.

V and J are TRBV29-1 and TRBJ1-2; perhaps TRBD1 as D (6 bases). This CDR3 contains 12 residues. The V and J ends lost 4 bases and 4 bases respectively, with 10 bases between them. Germline V lookup: CDR1 SQVTM, CDR2 ANQGSEA. The CDR3 nucleotides read TGCAGCGTTGCCAGGGGAGTCTATGGCTACACCTTC. Protein: CSVARGVYGYTF.

This chain connects TRBV2 to TRBJ2-7, with 12 bases lining up with TRBD2. This CDR3 is 13 amino acids long. The V gene end was trimmed by 8 bases and the J gene end by 7 bases; junction bases not matched to a gene: 6. Germline CDR1 is SNHLY and CDR2 is FYNNEI. The CDR3 nucleotides are TGTGCCAGCTCCGGACTAGCGGGATATGAGCAGTACTTC. This translates into CASSGLAGYEQYF.

The chain employs TRBV7-9 and TRBJ2-1; 7 bases map to TRBD1. This CDR3 has 15 amino acids. V trimming: 5 bases; J trimming: 7 bases; junction bases outside the gene matches: 11. Germline CDR1 reads SEHNR; CDR2 reads FQNEAQ (reference sequence). Written as DNA, the CDR3 is TGTGCCAGCAGCCAAGACAGGGTGAATGTAAATGAGCAGTTCTTC. Its translation: CASSQDRVNVNEQFF. The full variable domain, its missing parts supplied by reference TRBV7-9 and TRBJ2-1, is DTGVSQNPRHKITKRGQNVTFRCDPISEHNRLYWYRQTLGQGPEFLTYFQNEAQLEKSRLLSDRFSAERPKGSFSTLEIQRTEQGDSAMYLCASSQDRVNVNEQFFGPGTRLTVL.

The chain employs TRBV19 and TRBJ1-5, with 8 bases that match TRBD1. V was pared by 6 bases and J by 5 bases, with 3 bases of the junction left unmatched. This CDR3 has 13 residues. Germline values: CDR1 LNHDA, CDR2 SQIVND (reference sequence). The CDR3 reads CASRQGVHQPQHF. Here the CDR3 DNA reads TGTGCCAGTAGACAGGGGGTCCATCAGCCCCAGCATTTT. Drawing the rest from reference TRBV19 and TRBJ1-5, the complete variable domain is DGGITQSPKYLFRKEGQNVTLSCEQNLNHDAMYWYRQDPGQGLRLIYYSQIVNDFQKGDIAEGYSVSREKKESFPLTVTSAQKNPTAFYLCASRQGVHQPQHFGDGTRLSIL.